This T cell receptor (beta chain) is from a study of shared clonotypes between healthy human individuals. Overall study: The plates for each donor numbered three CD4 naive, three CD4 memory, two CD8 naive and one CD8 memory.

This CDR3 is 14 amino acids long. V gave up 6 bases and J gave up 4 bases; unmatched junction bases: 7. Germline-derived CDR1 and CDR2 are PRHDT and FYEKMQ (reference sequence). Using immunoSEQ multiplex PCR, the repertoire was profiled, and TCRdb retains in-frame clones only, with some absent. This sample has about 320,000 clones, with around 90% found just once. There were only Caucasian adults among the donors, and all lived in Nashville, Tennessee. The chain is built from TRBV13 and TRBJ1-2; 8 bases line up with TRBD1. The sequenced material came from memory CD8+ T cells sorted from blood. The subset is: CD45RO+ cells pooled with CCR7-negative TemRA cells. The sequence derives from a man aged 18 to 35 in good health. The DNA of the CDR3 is TGTGCCAGCAGGCCCATGACAGGGGTCTATGGCTACACCTTC. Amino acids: CASRPMTGVYGYTF.